These T cell receptor beta chains were read from a single sample in a study of T cell responses to AZD1222 COVID-19 vaccine. Only in-frame clones appear in the TCRdb table, and some are missing; sequencing was by immunoSEQ multiplex PCR. The profile shows 60,000 to 85,000 clones, less than 85% of them singletons. This specimen was peripheral blood, taken on day 0 of AZD1222 vaccination. The receptor set was obtained from an adult in good health. The CDR3 runs from the conserved cysteine through the conserved F or W. The D gene is left open where the match is weak. Not all rows give a size; the values are once, few, many and, for expanded clones, a class.

V gene	clone size	J gene	D gene	CDR3 DNA	CDR3 protein
TRBV6-5	once	TRBJ1-5	TRBD1	TGTGCCAGCAGTAACAGGGGTGGCAATCAGCCCCAGCATTTT	CASSNRGGNQPQHF
TRBV7-6	.	TRBJ2-7	TRBD1	TGTGCCAGCAGCTTAGGACAGGGGATCTACGAGCAGTACTTC	CASSLGQGIYEQYF
TRBV25-1	.	TRBJ2-5	.	TGTGCCAGCAGATTCCCGACTCAAGAGACCCAGTACTTC	CASRFPTQETQYF
TRBV5-5	.	TRBJ2-1	TRBD2	TGTGCCAGCAGCTTGGCCGGGGGGAGCTCCTACAATGAGCAGTTCTTC	CASSLAGGSSYNEQFF
TRBV6-5	.	TRBJ1-3	.	TGTGCCAGCAGTTACTCGAAGCAACAGTTCGGAAACACCATATATTTT	CASSYSKQQFGNTIYF
TRBV5-1	.	TRBJ1-2	.	TGCGCCAGCAGCTTGAACCAACCCGACTATGGCTACACCTTC	CASSLNQPDYGYTF
TRBV9	.	TRBJ1-3	.	TGTGCCAGCAGCGAGGGGGGCGTCTCTGGAAACACCATATATTTT	CASSEGGVSGNTIYF
TRBV19	.	TRBJ2-5	TRBD2	TGTGCCAGTAGTACGACGACTAGCGGGAGGAGAAGAGAGACCCAGTACTTC	CASSTTTSGRRRETQYF
TRBV5-1	few	TRBJ1-1	.	TGCGCCAGCAGCATGGACCAGAACACTGAAGCTTTCTTT	CASSMDQNTEAFF
TRBV6-5	.	TRBJ1-2	.	TGTGCCAGCAGTTTAAGATCTCCCGGGCATGGCTACACCTTC	CASSLRSPGHGYTF
TRBV10-3	.	TRBJ2-4	TRBD1	TGTGCCATCTCCCGGGACAGGGAAAACATTCAGTACTTC	CAISRDRENIQYF
TRBV19	.	TRBJ1-1	.	TGTGCCAGTAGTATCCCCCGGGGGAGGGCTGAAGCTTTCTTT	CASSIPRGRAEAFF
TRBV6-5	.	TRBJ2-7	.	TGTGCCAGCAGTATCAACGGACCCTACGAGCAGTACTTC	CASSINGPYEQYF
TRBV5-4	.	TRBJ2-5	TRBD2	TGTGCCAGCAGCTGGGGACTAGCGGGAGAGGAGACCCAGTACTTC	CASSWGLAGEETQYF
TRBV30	.	TRBJ2-1	.	TGTGCCTGGAGTGTAGGTTCGATTCGAGAGCAGTTCTTC	CAWSVGSIREQFF
TRBV11-1	.	TRBJ2-5	.	TGTGCCAGCCGCCTGGGACCGAATGCCGGTGAGACCCAGTACTTC	CASRLGPNAGETQYF
TRBV6-5	.	TRBJ1-1	TRBD1	TGTGCCAGCAGTTACTCGGGACAGGGTTTACTTGAAGCTTTCTTT	CASSYSGQGLLEAFF
TRBV2	.	TRBJ2-1	.	TGTGCCAGCATTGGAGCGGCTAGTAGGTTCAATGAGCAGTTCTTC	CASIGAASRFNEQFF
TRBV19	.	TRBJ2-2	.	TGTGCCAGTAGTACGCCCATTGGCGGGGAGCTGTTTTTT	CASSTPIGGELFF
TRBV7-9	.	TRBJ1-2	.	TGTGCCAGCAGCTTAAGAGATGGGGGCCCCCCTTATGGCTACACCTTC	CASSLRDGGPPYGYTF
TRBV9	.	TRBJ2-1	.	TGTGCCAGCAGCGTATTGGGGACCTCAGATGAGCAGTTCTTC	CASSVLGTSDEQFF
TRBV7-9	.	TRBJ2-5	.	TGTGCCAGCAGCTCCAACCCAGGACAGAAGACCCAGTACTTC	CASSSNPGQKTQYF
TRBV10-3	.	TRBJ1-2	.	TGTGCCATCAGTGAAGACAGGTCCTATGGCTACACCTTC	CAISEDRSYGYTF
TRBV7-9	once	TRBJ1-2	TRBD1	TGTGCCAGCAGCTTAGGGTGGCAGGGGGAAGGTGGCTACACCTTC	CASSLGWQGEGGYTF
TRBV2	.	TRBJ2-2	TRBD1	TGTGCCGGGGGGACAGGGGGCACCGGGGAGCTGTTTTTT	CAGGTGGTGELFF
TRBV6-5	.	TRBJ1-2	.	TGTGCCAGCAGTTACGGGGGGGCGGATAAAAATGGCTACACCTTC	CASSYGGADKNGYTF
TRBV11-2	.	TRBJ2-2	TRBD1	TGTGCCAGCAGGGGGACAGGGCGGACCGGGGAGCTGTTTTTT	CASRGTGRTGELFF
TRBV7-9	few	TRBJ2-7	.	TGTGCCAGCAGCTTATCGGGAAACAGCCAAGAGCAGTACTTC	CASSLSGNSQEQYF
TRBV7-9	.	TRBJ1-2	TRBD1	TGTGCCAGCAGCTTGGGGGACAGAGGTAACTATGGCTACACCTTC	CASSLGDRGNYGYTF
TRBV7-9	.	TRBJ2-7	TRBD2	TGTGCCAGCAGCAATCCGGGACTACCTCTCGAGCAGTACTTC	CASSNPGLPLEQYF
TRBV3-1/TRBV3-2	.	TRBJ1-2	.	TGTGCCAGCAGCCAAGAAATTTTGGGGGCTGGCTACACCTTC	CASSQEILGAGYTF
TRBV19	.	TRBJ1-1	.	TGTGCCAGTAGTATAGAGGAACAAGCTTTCTTT	CASSIEEQAFF
TRBV4-2	.	TRBJ2-7	.	TGTGCCAGCAGCCTGGGATTGGCTCCCCCCTACGAGCAGTACTTC	CASSLGLAPPYEQYF
TRBV21-1	.	TRBJ1-1	.	TGTGCCAGCAGCAAAGCGGGACAGAACACTGAAGCTTTCTTT	CASSKAGQNTEAFF
TRBV10-2	.	TRBJ2-3	TRBD2	TGCGCCAGCATTAAACAAGCGGGAGCTGCGGCAGATACGCAGTATTTT	CASIKQAGAAADTQYF
TRBV7-6	.	TRBJ1-5	TRBD1	TGTGCCAGCAGCTTGGGGACAGGGGCACGCAATCAGCCCCAGCATTTT	CASSLGTGARNQPQHF
TRBV7-2	.	TRBJ1-2	.	TGTGCCAGCAGCTTAACCTCTGACTACGGCTACACCTTC	CASSLTSDYGYTF
TRBV10-2	.	TRBJ2-7	.	TGCGCCAGCAGTGAGTCGCCGGGGAACTACTACGAGCAGTACTTC	CASSESPGNYYEQYF
TRBV18	.	TRBJ2-7	TRBD1	TGTGCCAGCTCACCGGGACAGGGAGGGACCTACGAGCAGTACTTC	CASSPGQGGTYEQYF
TRBV19	.	TRBJ2-7	.	TGTGCCAGTAGTCCAGGGAATTCCTACGAGCAGTACTTC	CASSPGNSYEQYF
TRBV21-1	.	TRBJ1-6	.	TGTGCCAGCAGCAAAGGCGGCAGGCCTAATTCACCCCTCCACTTT	CASSKGGRPNSPLHF
TRBV6-1	.	TRBJ2-3	TRBD2	TGTGCCAGCAGTGGGCTAGCGGGAACCTCTCGCACAGATACGCAGTATTTT	CASSGLAGTSRTDTQYF
TRBV6-1	once	TRBJ2-7	.	TGTGCCAGCAGTGAGAGCTACGAGCAGTACTTC	CASSESYEQYF
TRBV5-1	.	TRBJ1-3	TRBD1	TGCGCCAGCAGCCCGGGGACAGGGCCCGGAAACACCATATATTTT	CASSPGTGPGNTIYF